This T cell receptor beta chain emerged from a study of T cell changes during pregnancy in multiple sclerosis. The V segment lost 2 bases and the J segment 5 bases; nucleotides outside the gene matches: 10. This CDR3 has 15 amino acids. Looked up from germline, CDR1 is SQVTM and CDR2 is ANQGSEA. TCRdb keeps only in-frame clones here, not all; method: immunoSEQ multiplex PCR. The table has about 36,000 clones, more than 70% seen once. The TCR sequence derives from a female donor with multiple sclerosis, enrolled in a pregnancy study. The chain has TRBV29-1 and TRBJ1-1, with 8 bases aligning to TRBD1. This sample comprised CD4+ T cells from peripheral blood mononuclear cells, obtained in the first trimester of pregnancy. In DNA form, the CDR3 reads TGCAGCGTTGAACCCACAGGGGGGATTGGTACTGAAGCTTTCTTT. This gives the protein CSVEPTGGIGTEAFF.